This T cell receptor beta chain was recovered during a study of blood T cell repertoires in COVID-19. This CDR3 contains 13 residues. V dropped 2 bases and J dropped 2 bases, with 7 bases sitting between them. Germline values: CDR1 SGHRS, CDR2 YFSETQ. The repertoire was sequenced with immunoSEQ multiplex PCR; TCRdb's copy has only in-frame clones and lacks some. The sample has about 260,000 clones; over 80% are singletons. The gene calls are TRBV5-1 and TRBJ1-1; D remains ambiguous. Input material: peripheral blood. This clonotype was obtained from a woman between 40 and 55 years old who had recovered from COVID-19. The CDR3 sequence: CASSFTVNTEAFF. CDR3 nucleotide sequence: TGCGCCAGCAGCTTCACAGTCAACACTGAAGCTTTCTTT. Full variable domain (missing parts from reference TRBV5-1 and TRBJ1-1): KAGVTQTPRYLIKTRGQQVTLSCSPISGHRSVSWYQQTPGQGLQFLFEYFSETQRNKGNFPGRFSGRQFSNSRSEMNVSTLELGDSALYLCASSFTVNTEAFFGQGTRLTVV.